This T cell receptor beta chain was found in a study of T cells in Graves' hyperthyroidism and ophthalmopathy. The study, taken as a whole, reports: Model-based prediction identified ophthalmopathy a median roughly 6.1 months prior to its onset.

RNA transcripts provided the source from which TCR beta CDR3 regions were amplified. The HTBI primer set served for first-round RT-PCR of the TCR CDR3. A single record per CDR3 protein comes from TCRdb applying MiXCR to the multiplex PCR reads. The sample shows approximately 200,000 distinct CDR3 sequences, about 18% of them seen only once. CDR3 length equals 15 residues. V lost 4 bases and J lost 1, with 11 bases in between. Germline CDR1 is SGHVS and CDR2 is FQNEAQ. This clonotype was counted at least ten times. Its antigen is not known. Sequencing was performed on blood. This rearrangement joins TRBV7-8 to TRBJ2-1; D might be TRBD2 (6 bases). This receptor was taken from a man between 40 and 49 years old with Graves' hyperthyroidism. The CDR3: CASSSTSISYNEQFF. The CDR3 DNA is TGTGCCAGCAGCTCCACTAGCATTTCCTACAATGAGCAGTTCTTC.